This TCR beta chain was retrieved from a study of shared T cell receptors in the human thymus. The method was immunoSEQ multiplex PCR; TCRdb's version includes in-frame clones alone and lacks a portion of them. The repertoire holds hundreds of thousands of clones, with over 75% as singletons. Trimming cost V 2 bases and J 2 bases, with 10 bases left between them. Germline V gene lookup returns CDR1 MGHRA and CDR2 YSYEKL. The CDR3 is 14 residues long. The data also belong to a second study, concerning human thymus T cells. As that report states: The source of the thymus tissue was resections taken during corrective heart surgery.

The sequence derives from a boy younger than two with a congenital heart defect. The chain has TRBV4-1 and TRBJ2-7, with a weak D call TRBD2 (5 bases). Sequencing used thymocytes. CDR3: CASSQPGSTYEQYF. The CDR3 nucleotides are TGCGCCAGCAGCCAACCGGGGTCGACCTACGAGCAGTACTTC.